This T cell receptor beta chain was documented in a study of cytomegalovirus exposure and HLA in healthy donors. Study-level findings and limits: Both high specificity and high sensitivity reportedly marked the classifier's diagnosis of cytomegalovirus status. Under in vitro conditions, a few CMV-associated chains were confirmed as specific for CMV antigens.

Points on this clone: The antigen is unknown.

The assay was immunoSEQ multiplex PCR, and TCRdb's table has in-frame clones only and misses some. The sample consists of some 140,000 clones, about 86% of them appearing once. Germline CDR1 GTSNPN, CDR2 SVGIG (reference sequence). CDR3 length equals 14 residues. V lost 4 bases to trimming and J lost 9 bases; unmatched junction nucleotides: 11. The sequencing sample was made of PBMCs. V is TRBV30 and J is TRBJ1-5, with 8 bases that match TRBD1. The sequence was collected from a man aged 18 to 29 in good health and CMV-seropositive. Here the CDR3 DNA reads TGTGCCTGGAACTCCGGGACAGGCCAGAGGCCCCAGCATTTT. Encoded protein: CAWNSGTGQRPQHF.